These 19 T cell receptor beta chains were sequenced from one sample in a study of shared clonotypes between healthy human individuals. TCRdb keeps only in-frame clones here, not all; method: immunoSEQ multiplex PCR. The top ten clones hold over 1.5% of a sample with 600,000 to 800,000 clones, 72% of them seen once. Sequencing was performed on memory CD4+ T cells sorted from blood. The subset was: CD45RA-negative fraction. These receptors were obtained from a young woman in good health.

This chain links TRBV18 with TRBJ2-5; tentatively, D is TRBD1 or TRBD2 (5 bases each). The CDR3 extends over 15 amino acids. V lost 4 bases and J 1 base, leaving 13 bases between the germline ends. Germline assignment: CDR1 KGHSH and CDR2 LQKENI. The CDR3 loop reads CASSLSLGPQETQYF. DNA of the CDR3: TGTGCCAGCTCACTCTCACTGGGACCCCAAGAGACCCAGTACTTC.

The chain's CDR3 is CASSNRYGNTEAFF. In DNA, the CDR3 is TGTGCCAGCAGCAATCGATACGGGAACACTGAAGCTTTCTTT. The rearrangement links TRBV21-1 to TRBJ1-1. TRBV21-1 is tagged as a pseudogene. This CDR3 has 14 residues.

The gene calls are TRBV7-2 and TRBJ2-7; 10 bases are shared with TRBD2. The CDR3 totals 16 residues. The junction had 13 bases not matched to a gene; V was cut back by 5 bases and J by 6 bases. Germline loops: CDR1 SGHTA, CDR2 FQGNSA. CDR3 sequence (DNA): TGTGCCAGCAGCCCCAATCGCCTAGCGGGAGTGCTCGAGCAGTACTTC. It codes for CASSPNRLAGVLEQYF.

This clone was observed a single time. The chain is built from TRBV6-5 and TRBJ1-4; D not certain. This CDR3 is 14 amino acids long. Trimming removed 6 bases from V and 8 bases from J, with 16 bases in between. The germline V gene encodes CDR1 MNHEY and CDR2 SVGAGI. The CDR3 sequence is CASRLTGPGEKLFF. CDR3 in DNA: TGTGCCAGCAGACTTACTGGCCCTGGGGAAAAACTGTTTTTT.

The rearrangement links TRBV4-2 to TRBJ2-3; D remains unclear. This CDR3 has 16 residues. The germline CDR1 and CDR2 sequences are LGHNA and YNFKEQ. V was cut by 0 bases and J by 6 bases, with 16 bases left in between. CDR3 nucleotides: TGTGCCAGCAGCCAAGATAGCCGTGGGTGGACCGATACGCAGTATTTT. It specifies CASSQDSRGWTDTQYF.

The J gene is TRBJ2-1, the V gene TRBV11-3; D is possibly TRBD1 (5 bases). V lost 5 bases and J lost 0, with 11 bases in between. Per the germline V gene, CDR1 is SGHNT and CDR2 is YENEEA. The CDR3 sequence is 15 residues long. In DNA form, the CDR3 reads TGTGCCAGCAGCCTGGGGCTGAGCTCCTACAATGAGCAGTTCTTC. Translating it yields CASSLGLSSYNEQFF.

This chain joins TRBV28 and TRBJ2-7; the D gene could be TRBD1 or TRBD2 (5 bases each). The CDR3 spans 13 residues. V lost 8 bases and J 3 bases, leaving 14 bases between the germline ends. Per germline, CDR1 MDHEN and CDR2 SYDVKM. Here the CDR3 reads CASSRGDGYEQYF. CDR3 nucleotide sequence: TGTGCCAGCTCGAGGGGCGATGGCTACGAGCAGTACTTC.

This clone was counted a few times. The V and J genes are TRBV7-9 and TRBJ1-2; D remains ambiguous. The CDR3 is made up of 12 amino acids. The germline CDR1 and CDR2 sequences are SEHNR and FQNEAQ (reference sequence). CDR3 in amino acids: CAGNTEVYGYTF. Here the CDR3 DNA reads TGTGCGGGCAACACGGAGGTCTATGGCTACACCTTC.

This clone was counted between two and nine times. The chain employs TRBV28 and TRBJ1-5, with D maybe TRBD1 (6 bases). This CDR3 is 14 amino acids long. V was pared by 7 bases and J by 4 bases, with 14 bases between. Looked up from germline, CDR1 is MDHEN and CDR2 is SYDVKM. The CDR3 reads CASMEGDRNQPQHF. The CDR3 DNA follows: TGTGCCAGCATGGAGGGTGACAGGAATCAGCCCCAGCATTTT.

This clone was observed a few times. The J gene is TRBJ2-7, the V gene TRBV27; D is uncertain. The CDR3 length is 15 residues. CDR1 is MNHEY, CDR2 SMNVEV, per germline (reference sequence). V gave up 1 base and J gave up 3 bases, with 13 bases separating them. In DNA form, the CDR3 reads TGTGCCAGCAGTTTATACCCCGGTGGTGGCTACGAGCAGTACTTC. It specifies CASSLYPGGGYEQYF.

The chain has TRBV6-1 and TRBJ2-7; D gene ambiguous. The V gene's germline CDR1 is MNHNS and CDR2 SASEGT. The CDR3 consists of 15 residues. Trimming cost V 4 bases and J 4 bases, with 17 bases left between them. CDR3 residues: CASSVRTSSGYEQYF. The DNA of the CDR3 is TGTGCCAGCAGTGTTCGTACATCCTCTGGGTACGAGCAGTACTTC.

This chain uses TRBV20-1 with TRBJ1-1; D call uncertain. This CDR3 has 11 residues. V gave up 1 base and J gave up 4 bases, with 4 bases separating them. Germline V gene data show CDR1 as DFQATT and CDR2 as SNEGSKA (reference sequence). The CDR3 coding sequence is TGCAGTGCTAGAGGGAGCACTGAAGCTTTCTTT. Protein product: CSARGSTEAFF.

The chain links TRBV19 to TRBJ2-1; either TRBD1 or TRBD2 may fit D (6 bases each). This CDR3 comprises 20 residues. The germline V gene has CDR1 LNHDA and CDR2 SQIVND (reference sequence). Between the trimmed V and J ends, which lost 2 bases and 4 bases, there was a span of 27 bases. The CDR3 DNA reads TGTGCCAGTAGTATATGGTTGGTGCGGGACACCTATACGCATTACAATGAGCAGTTCTTC. This gives the protein CASSIWLVRDTYTHYNEQFF. The full variable domain, completed using reference TRBV19 and TRBJ2-1, is DGGITQSPKYLFRKEGQNVTLSCEQNLNHDAMYWYRQDPGQGLRLIYYSQIVNDFQKGDIAEGYSVSREKKESFPLTVTSAQKNPTAFYLCASSIWLVRDTYTHYNEQFFGPGTRLTVL.

This clone has only one observation. This chain uses TRBV19 with TRBJ2-1; 7 nucleotides match TRBD2. The CDR3 loop spans 19 amino acids. Germline V gene lookup returns CDR1 LNHDA and CDR2 SQIVND (reference sequence). The V gene end was trimmed by 5 bases and the J gene end by 0 bases; junction bases not matched to a gene: 16. CDR3 in amino acids: CASSGKRGGSVSSYNEQFF. Written as DNA, the CDR3 is TGTGCCAGTAGTGGGAAAAGGGGAGGGAGCGTAAGCTCCTACAATGAGCAGTTCTTC.

J is TRBJ1-4 and V is TRBV11-2, with 7 bases lining up with TRBD1. Germline-derived CDR1 and CDR2 are SGHAT and FQNNGV. The CDR3 has 15 residues. With V trimmed by 4 bases and J by 9 bases, 11 bases remained unmatched. In DNA form, the CDR3 reads TGTGCCAGCAGCTCAGGCCATCAGGGACAGCAAAAACTGTTTTTT. Protein product: CASSSGHQGQQKLFF.

The rearrangement joins TRBV28 to TRBJ2-5, with D perhaps TRBD1 (5 bases). The CDR3 sequence is 15 residues long. The germline V and J ends were trimmed by 1 base and 4 bases, with 13 bases remaining between them. The germline gives CDR1 MDHEN, CDR2 SYDVKM. CDR3 bases: TGTGCCAGCAGTTTATTTGGGGCCTTACGAGAGACCCAGTACTTC. It codes for CASSLFGALRETQYF. The full variable domain, with the rest looked up from reference TRBV28 and TRBJ2-5, is DVKVTQSSRYLVKRTGEKVFLECVQDMDHENMFWYRQDPGLGLRLIYFSYDVKMKEKGDIPEGYSVSREKKERFSLILESASTNQTSMYLCASSLFGALRETQYFGPGTRLLVL.

This clone was detected once. The chain uses TRBV5-4 and TRBJ2-3; TRBD2 matches at 15 bases. J gave up 1 base and V 0 bases, and 9 bases lay outside the gene matches. The CDR3 has 20 residues. Germline loops: CDR1 SGHNT, CDR2 YYREEE (reference sequence). The CDR3 here is CASSLGGTSGRNFRTDTQYF. In DNA form, the CDR3 reads TGTGCCAGCAGCTTGGGGGGGACTAGCGGGAGGAACTTCCGCACAGATACGCAGTATTTT.

The chain is built from TRBV5-4 and TRBJ1-4; D is unclear. The germline gives CDR1 SGHNT, CDR2 YYREEE (reference sequence). With 0 bases removed from V and 6 bases from J, the gap between germline ends came to 6 bases. CDR3 length: 13 residues. The CDR3 reads CASSLGRDEKLFF. CDR3 coding DNA: TGTGCCAGCAGCTTGGGGCGGGATGAAAAACTGTTTTTT. Drawing the rest from reference TRBV5-4 and TRBJ1-4, the complete variable domain is ETGVTQSPTHLIKTRGQQVTLRCSSQSGHNTVSWYQQALGQGPQFIFQYYREEENGRGNFPPRFSGLQFPNYSSELNVNALELDDSALYLCASSLGRDEKLFFGSGTQLSVL.

At least ten counts were recorded for this clone. Other DNA sequences in this sample translate to the same CDR3. The chain couples TRBV27 to TRBJ2-7; weak D call: TRBD1 (5 bases). Trimming took 3 bases from V and 2 from J, leaving 11 bases between them. The CDR3 is 14 residues long. Germline assignment: CDR1 MNHEY and CDR2 SMNVEV (reference sequence). The CDR3 nucleotides read TGTGCCAGCAGTTTTAGCCAGGGCCCCTACGAGCAGTACTTC. Translation: CASSFSQGPYEQYF.